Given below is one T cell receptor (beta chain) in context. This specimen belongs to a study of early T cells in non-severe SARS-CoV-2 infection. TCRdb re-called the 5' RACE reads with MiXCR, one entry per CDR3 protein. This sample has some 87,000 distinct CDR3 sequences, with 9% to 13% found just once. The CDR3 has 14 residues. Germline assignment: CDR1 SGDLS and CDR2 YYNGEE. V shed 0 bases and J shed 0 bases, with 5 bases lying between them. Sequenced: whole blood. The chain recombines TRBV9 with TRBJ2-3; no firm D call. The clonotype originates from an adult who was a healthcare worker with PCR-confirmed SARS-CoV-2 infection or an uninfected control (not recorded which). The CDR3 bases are TGTGCCAGCAGCGTAGACGTGAGCACAGATACGCAGTATTTT. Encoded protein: CASSVDVSTDTQYF.